This T cell receptor (beta chain) was recovered during a study of identical twins. In this sample, this clonotype turned up a few times. The CDR3 sequence is 16 residues long. Unmatched junction bases numbered 9, after V lost 2 bases and J lost 2 bases. Per germline, CDR1 SQVTM and CDR2 ANQGSEA. A universal primer site was created by template switching, with the cDNA bearing unique molecular identifiers. TCRdb passed the 5' RACE reads through MiXCR, listing each CDR3 protein once. The profile covers fewer than 350,000 distinct CDR3 sequences, with under 9.5% appearing a single time and 2.1% taken by the ten largest. The same data also contributed to another study, on yellow fever vaccine responses in identical twins. From that study: On the reported evidence, twins' vaccine T cell responses seemed partly convergent and partly personalized.

The sequence was obtained from a woman between 18 and 29 years old in good health. The specimen sequenced was memory (CD45RO+) T cells sorted from blood. This chain links TRBV29-1 with TRBJ2-3; 8 bases match TRBD2. CDR3 protein: CSVEFRAGGHTDTQYF. The CDR3 DNA sequence: TGCAGCGTTGAATTTAGGGCGGGGGGACACACAGATACGCAGTATTTT.